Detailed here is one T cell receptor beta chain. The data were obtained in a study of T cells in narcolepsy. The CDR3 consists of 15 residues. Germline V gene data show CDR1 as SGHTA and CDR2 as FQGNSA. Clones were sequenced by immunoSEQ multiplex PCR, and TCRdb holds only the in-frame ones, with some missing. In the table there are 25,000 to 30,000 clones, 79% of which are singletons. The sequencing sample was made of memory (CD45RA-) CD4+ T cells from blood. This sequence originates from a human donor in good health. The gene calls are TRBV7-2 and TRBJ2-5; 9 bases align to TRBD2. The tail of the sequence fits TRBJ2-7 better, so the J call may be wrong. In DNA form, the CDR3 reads TGTGCCAGCAGCTCTAAGCGGGGGGTTAGCCACGAGCAGTACTTC. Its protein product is CASSSKRGVSHEQYF.